This TCR beta chain emerged from a study of PD-L1 blockade in urothelial cancer. Overall study: Male sex and bladder-origin urothelial cancer characterized about 85% of the roughly 30 patients. The median T cell count in blood samples was over 140,000.

Every PCR received spiked-in synthetic TCR analog templates. Repertoires were generated with immunoSEQ multiplex PCR, while TCRdb's copy carries only in-frame clones and drops some. The repertoire holds 85,000 to 95,000 clones, with roughly 90% as singletons. Time point given: pretreatment peripheral blood. Between 1 and 8 samples, pretreatment and on-treatment, were given by each patient. The germline gives CDR1 SNHLY, CDR2 FYNNEI. Trimming left V 5 bases short and J 2 bases short, with 13 bases between. CDR3 length: 15 amino acids. The source material was PBMCs, sampled around atezolizumab (anti-PD-L1) treatment. This receptor was obtained from an elderly woman with urothelial cancer. This chain uses TRBV2 with TRBJ1-5; TRBD1 might be the D (5 bases). The CDR3 DNA is TGTGCCAGCAGTAACAGGAATGGGGGCAATCAGCCCCAGCATTTT. This gives the protein CASSNRNGGNQPQHF.